This T cell receptor (beta chain) was captured by sequencing in a study of OX40 agonist ivuxolimab in advanced cancers. The timepoints at which blood was sampled were baseline, cycle 4 day 1, and cycle 7 day 1. Sequenced by immunoSEQ multiplex PCR; TCRdb stores in-frame clones only, minus some. The sample carries 50,000 to 85,000 clones, 75% to 90% recorded once. Trimming took 5 bases from V and 2 from J; bases not matched to a gene: 9. Germline CDR1 and CDR2: SGHTA and FQGNSA. The CDR3 loop spans 16 amino acids. This TCR came from an adult with an advanced solid tumor such as melanoma, head and neck, liver or kidney cancer. This sequence joins TRBV7-2 and TRBJ1-5, with 7 bases that match TRBD1. The sequencing here drew on CD4+ or CD8+ T cells sorted from blood, taken in a trial of the OX40 agonist ivuxolimab. CDR3 residues: CASSPTDRVGNQPQHF. The CDR3 coding sequence is TGTGCCAGCAGCCCGACCGACAGGGTTGGCAATCAGCCCCAGCATTTT.